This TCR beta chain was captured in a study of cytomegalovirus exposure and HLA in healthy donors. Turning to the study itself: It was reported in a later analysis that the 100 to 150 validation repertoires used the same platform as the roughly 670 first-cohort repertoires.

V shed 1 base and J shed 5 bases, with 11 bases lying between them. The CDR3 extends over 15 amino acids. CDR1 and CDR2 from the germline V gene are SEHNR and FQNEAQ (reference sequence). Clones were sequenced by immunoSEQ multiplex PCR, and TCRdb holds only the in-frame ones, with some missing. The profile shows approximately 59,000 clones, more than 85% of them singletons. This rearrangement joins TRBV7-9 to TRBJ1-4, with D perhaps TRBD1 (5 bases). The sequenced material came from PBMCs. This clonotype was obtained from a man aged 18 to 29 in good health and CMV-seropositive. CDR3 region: CASSLVGALNEKLFF. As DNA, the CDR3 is TGTGCCAGCAGCTTAGTTGGGGCCCTGAATGAAAAACTGTTTTTT.